The 11 T cell receptor beta chains listed next were all sequenced from one sample in a study of shared clonotypes between healthy human individuals. Method: immunoSEQ multiplex PCR; TCRdb's copy keeps in-frame clones and lacks some. The sample includes about 320,000 clones, around 86% of them seen just once. Sequencing was carried out using memory CD8+ T cells sorted from blood. Subset denoted: CD45RO+ cells pooled with CCR7-negative TemRA cells. These receptors all come from a man between 18 and 29 years old in good health.

CDR3 nucleotides: TGTGCCAGCAGTCCCCGTCCTGGTTTAGCCAAAAACATTCAGTACTTC. Translated, it gives CASSPRPGLAKNIQYF. This rearrangement joins TRBV28 to TRBJ2-4, with D hard to call. From germline, CDR1 is MDHEN and CDR2 SYDVKM. This CDR3 comprises 16 residues. Trimming removed 5 bases at V and 0 bases at J, with 14 bases between.

The chain carries TRBV4-1 and TRBJ1-2, with D unresolved. CDR3 size: 16 residues. Germline V CDR1 and CDR2: MGHRA, YSYEKL. Trimming took 2 bases from V and 2 from J, leaving 15 bases between them. The CDR3 reads CASSQIGPSSNYGYTF. CDR3 DNA: TGCGCCAGCAGCCAAATCGGCCCTTCCTCGAACTATGGCTACACCTTC.

The chain combines TRBV4-1 with TRBJ2-7, with 11 bases aligning to TRBD1. Germline V gene data show CDR1 as MGHRA and CDR2 as YSYEKL. The CDR3 loop spans 17 amino acids. Trimming took 0 bases from V and 3 from J; bases not matched to a gene: 7. The CDR3 bases are TGCGCCAGCAGCCAAGATCCCAGGACAGGGGGCCTCTACGAGCAGTACTTC. Its protein is CASSQDPRTGGLYEQYF.

The chain couples TRBV25-1 to TRBJ1-2, with TRBD1 as a possible D gene (5 bases). This CDR3 is built from 14 residues. Trimming removed 6 bases at V and 8 bases at J, with 19 bases between. Germline V gives CDR1 MGHDK, CDR2 SYGVNS. CDR3 sequence: CASRSGTSGGGYTF. CDR3 DNA sequence: TGTGCCAGCAGGTCCGGGACCTCCGGAGGCGGCTACACCTTC.

The chain has TRBV5-1 and TRBJ2-5, with TRBD2 matching 13 bases. This CDR3 has 17 residues. The germline V gene has CDR1 SGHRS and CDR2 YFSETQ. The junction had 9 bases not matched to a gene; V was cut back by 3 bases and J by 4 bases. The CDR3 coding sequence is TGCGCCAGCAGCTCGACCCCGCGACTAGCGGGAGGAGAGACCCAGTACTTC. Its protein product is CASSSTPRLAGGETQYF.

V is TRBV13 and J is TRBJ1-4; the match to TRBD1 covers 9 bases. CDR3 length: 15 amino acids. V lost 4 bases, J lost 8 bases, and 8 bases stayed unmatched. Looked up from germline, CDR1 is PRHDT and CDR2 is FYEKMQ (reference sequence). The CDR3 region is CASSYSQGASEKLFF. CDR3 in DNA: TGTGCCAGCAGCTACTCACAGGGGGCCAGCGAAAAACTGTTTTTT. Full variable domain (rest looked up from reference TRBV13 and TRBJ1-4): AAGVIQSPRHLIKEKRETATLKCYPIPRHDTVYWYQQGPGQDPQFLISFYEKMQSDKGSIPDRFSAQQFSDYHSELNMSSLELGDSALYFCASSYSQGASEKLFFGSGTQLSVL.

The J gene is TRBJ2-2, the V gene TRBV6-6; D assignment may be TRBD1 or TRBD2 (5 bases each). V shed 2 bases and J shed 2 bases, with 9 bases lying between them. This CDR3 comprises 15 residues. CDR1 is MNHNY, CDR2 SVGAGI, per germline (reference sequence). The CDR3 DNA sequence: TGTGCCAGCAGTTACGGGACGGACAACACCGGGGAGCTGTTTTTT. Translation gives CASSYGTDNTGELFF.

The chain recombines TRBV19 with TRBJ2-3; 7 nucleotides match TRBD2. The CDR3 length is 16 residues. In germline, CDR1 is LNHDA, CDR2 SQIVND (reference sequence). V dropped 3 bases and J dropped 4; count of bases not matched to a gene: 10. The CDR3 nucleotides read TGTGCCAGTAGTATCGCAGGACTAGGTTCGGCAGATACGCAGTATTTT. Its translation: CASSIAGLGSADTQYF.

CDR3 region: CASSPGTSMNTEAFF. CDR3 coding DNA: TGTGCCAGCAGCCCCGGGACTTCCATGAACACTGAAGCTTTCTTT. The chain has TRBV9 and TRBJ1-1, with D perhaps matching TRBD1 (5 bases). CDR1 and CDR2 from the germline V gene are SGDLS and YYNGEE. This CDR3 has 15 residues. Trimming took 4 bases from V and 0 from J, leaving 13 bases between them.

This rearrangement joins TRBV4-1 to TRBJ2-7; D gene ambiguous. The ends were cut back, 1 base at V and 0 bases at J, with 7 bases in the middle. Germline V gene sequence: CDR1 MGHRA, CDR2 YSYEKL. CDR3 length equals 14 residues. The CDR3 nucleotides read TGCGCCAGCAGCCAAGGGGGTAACTCCTACGAGCAGTACTTC. Translated: CASSQGGNSYEQYF.

By its share, this clone is medium-sized. The rearrangement links TRBV7-8 to TRBJ1-6; 8 bases align to TRBD1. From germline, CDR1 is SGHVS and CDR2 FQNEAQ. This CDR3 has 15 amino acids. V trimming: 7 bases; J trimming: 3 bases; junction bases outside the gene matches: 5. The CDR3 sequence is CASTATGVYNSPLHF. DNA of the CDR3: TGTGCCAGCACCGCGACAGGGGTCTATAATTCACCCCTCCACTTT.